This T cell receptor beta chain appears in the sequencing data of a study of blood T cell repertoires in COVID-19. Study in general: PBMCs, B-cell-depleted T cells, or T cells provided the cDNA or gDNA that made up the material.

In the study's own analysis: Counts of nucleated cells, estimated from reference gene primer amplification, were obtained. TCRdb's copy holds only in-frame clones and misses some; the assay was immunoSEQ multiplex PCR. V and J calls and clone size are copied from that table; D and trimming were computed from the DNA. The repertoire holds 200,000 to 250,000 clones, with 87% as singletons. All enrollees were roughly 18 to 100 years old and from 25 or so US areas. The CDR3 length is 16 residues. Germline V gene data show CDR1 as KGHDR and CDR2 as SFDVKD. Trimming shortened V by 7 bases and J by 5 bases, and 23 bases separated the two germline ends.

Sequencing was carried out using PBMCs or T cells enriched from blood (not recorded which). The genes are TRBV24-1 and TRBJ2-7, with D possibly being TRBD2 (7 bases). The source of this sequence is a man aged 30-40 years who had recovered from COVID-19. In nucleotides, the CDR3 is TGTGCCACCAGCGCCGCGCTGGGGGGGGCGGACGACGAGCAGTACTTC. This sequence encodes CATSAALGGADDEQYF.